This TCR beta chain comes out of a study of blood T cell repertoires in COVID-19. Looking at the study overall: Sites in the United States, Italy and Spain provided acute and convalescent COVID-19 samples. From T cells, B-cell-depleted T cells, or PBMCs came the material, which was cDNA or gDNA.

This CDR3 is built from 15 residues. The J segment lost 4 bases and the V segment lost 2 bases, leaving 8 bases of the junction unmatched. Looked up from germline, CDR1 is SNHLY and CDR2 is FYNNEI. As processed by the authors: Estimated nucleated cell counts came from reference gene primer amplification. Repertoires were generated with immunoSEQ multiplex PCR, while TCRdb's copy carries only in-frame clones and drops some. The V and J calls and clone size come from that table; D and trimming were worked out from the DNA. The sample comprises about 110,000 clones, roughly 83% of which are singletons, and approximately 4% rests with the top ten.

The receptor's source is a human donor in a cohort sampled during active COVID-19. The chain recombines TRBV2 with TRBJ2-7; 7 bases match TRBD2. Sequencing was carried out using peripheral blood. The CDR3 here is CASSENQRGLYEQYF. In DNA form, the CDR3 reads TGTGCCAGCAGTGAAAACCAGCGGGGCCTTTACGAGCAGTACTTC.